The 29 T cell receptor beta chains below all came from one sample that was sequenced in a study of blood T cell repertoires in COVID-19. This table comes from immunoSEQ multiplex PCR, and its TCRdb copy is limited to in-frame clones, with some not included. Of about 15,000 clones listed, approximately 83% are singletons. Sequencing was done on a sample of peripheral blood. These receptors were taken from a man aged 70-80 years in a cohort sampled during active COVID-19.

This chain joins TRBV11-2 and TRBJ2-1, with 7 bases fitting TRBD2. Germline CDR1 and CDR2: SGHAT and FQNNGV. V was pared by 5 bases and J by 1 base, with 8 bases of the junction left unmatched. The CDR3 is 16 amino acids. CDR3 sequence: CASSRLGAGSYNEQFF. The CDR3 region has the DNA TGTGCCAGCAGCCGCCTCGGAGCGGGATCCTACAATGAGCAGTTCTTC.

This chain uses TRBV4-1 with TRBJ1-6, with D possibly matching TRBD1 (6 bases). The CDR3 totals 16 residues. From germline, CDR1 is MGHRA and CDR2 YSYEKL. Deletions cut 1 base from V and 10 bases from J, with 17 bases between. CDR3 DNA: TGCGCCAGCAGCCAAGGTCGTACAGGGAGAGGGTCACCCCTCCACTTT. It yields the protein CASSQGRTGRGSPLHF.

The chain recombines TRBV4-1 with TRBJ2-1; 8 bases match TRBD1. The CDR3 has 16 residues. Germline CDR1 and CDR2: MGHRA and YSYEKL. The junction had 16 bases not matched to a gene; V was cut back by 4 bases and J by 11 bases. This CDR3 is CASSLIPTLTGGKQFF. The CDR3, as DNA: TGCGCCAGCAGCCTTATCCCGACCCTCACAGGGGGGAAGCAGTTCTTC.

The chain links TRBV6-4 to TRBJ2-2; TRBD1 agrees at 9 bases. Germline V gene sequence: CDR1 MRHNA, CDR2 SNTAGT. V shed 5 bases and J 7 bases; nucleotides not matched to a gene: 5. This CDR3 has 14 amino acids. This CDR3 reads CASSRDRENGELFF. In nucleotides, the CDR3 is TGTGCCAGCAGTCGGGACAGGGAAAACGGGGAGCTGTTTTTT.

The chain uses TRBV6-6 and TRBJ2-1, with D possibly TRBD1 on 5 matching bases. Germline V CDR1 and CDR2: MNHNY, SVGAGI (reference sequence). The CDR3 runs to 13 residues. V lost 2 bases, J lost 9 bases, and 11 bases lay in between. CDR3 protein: CASSYGRVVEQFF. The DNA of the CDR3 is TGTGCCAGCAGTTACGGCAGGGTTGTTGAGCAGTTCTTC.

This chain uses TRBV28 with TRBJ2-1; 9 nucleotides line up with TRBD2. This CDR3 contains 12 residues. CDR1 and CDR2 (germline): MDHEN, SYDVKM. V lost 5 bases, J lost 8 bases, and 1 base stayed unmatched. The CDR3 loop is CASSVAGDEQFF. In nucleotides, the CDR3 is TGTGCCAGCAGTGTAGCGGGAGATGAGCAGTTCTTC.

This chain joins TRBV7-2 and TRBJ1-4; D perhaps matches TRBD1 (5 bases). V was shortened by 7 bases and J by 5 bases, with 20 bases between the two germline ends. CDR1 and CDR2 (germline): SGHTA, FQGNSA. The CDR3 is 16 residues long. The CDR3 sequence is CASTPGGGTVNEKLFF. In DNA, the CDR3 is TGTGCCAGCACCCCAGGAGGAGGGACGGTCAATGAAAAACTGTTTTTT.

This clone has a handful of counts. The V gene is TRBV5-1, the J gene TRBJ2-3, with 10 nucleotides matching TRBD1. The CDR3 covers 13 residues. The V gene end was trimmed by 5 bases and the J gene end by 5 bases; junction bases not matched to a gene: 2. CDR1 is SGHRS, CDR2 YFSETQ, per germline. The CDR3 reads CASRGTGVDTQYF. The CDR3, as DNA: TGCGCCAGCAGGGGGACAGGGGTAGATACGCAGTATTTT.

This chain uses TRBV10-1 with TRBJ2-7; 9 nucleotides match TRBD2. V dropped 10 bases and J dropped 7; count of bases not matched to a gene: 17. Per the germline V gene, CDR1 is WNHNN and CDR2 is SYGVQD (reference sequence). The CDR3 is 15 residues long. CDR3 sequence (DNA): TGCGCCAACCTTGGAATGGGACTAGCCCTAAGAGAGCAGTACTTC. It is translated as CANLGMGLALREQYF.

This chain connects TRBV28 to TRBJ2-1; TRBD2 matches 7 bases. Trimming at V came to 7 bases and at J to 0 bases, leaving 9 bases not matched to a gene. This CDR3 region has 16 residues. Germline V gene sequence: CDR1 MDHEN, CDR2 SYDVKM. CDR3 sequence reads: CASNPSGTSSYNEQFF. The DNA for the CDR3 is TGTGCCAGCAACCCGAGCGGGACCAGCTCCTACAATGAGCAGTTCTTC.

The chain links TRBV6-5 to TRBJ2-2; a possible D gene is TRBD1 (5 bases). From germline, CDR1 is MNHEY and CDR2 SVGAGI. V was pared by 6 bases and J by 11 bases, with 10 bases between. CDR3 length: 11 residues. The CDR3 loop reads CASSYRTELFF. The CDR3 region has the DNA TGTGCCAGCAGCTACAGGACAGAGCTGTTTTTT.

The CDR3 loop is CASSQGEGGEETQYF. In DNA, the CDR3 is TGCGCCAGCAGCCAAGGGGAGGGAGGGGAAGAGACCCAGTACTTC. J is TRBJ2-5 and V is TRBV4-1, with TRBD2 identical over 7 bases. Trimming cost V 1 base and J 3 bases; bases outside gene matches: 5. CDR3 length: 15 amino acids. Germline V lookup: CDR1 MGHRA, CDR2 YSYEKL.

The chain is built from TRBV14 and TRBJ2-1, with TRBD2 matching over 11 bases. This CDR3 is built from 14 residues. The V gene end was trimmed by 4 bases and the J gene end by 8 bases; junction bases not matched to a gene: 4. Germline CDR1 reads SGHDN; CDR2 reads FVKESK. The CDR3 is CASSPGLAVYEQFF. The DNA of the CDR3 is TGTGCCAGCAGCCCGGGACTAGCGGTGTATGAGCAGTTCTTC.

CDR3 amino acids: CASSLGQNYGYTF. As DNA, the CDR3 is TGTGCCAGCAGCTTAGGCCAGAACTATGGCTACACCTTC. The chain employs TRBV7-8 and TRBJ1-2; no clear D. Per germline, CDR1 SGHVS and CDR2 FQNEAQ. The germline V and J ends were trimmed by 1 base and 2 bases, with 5 bases remaining between them. The CDR3 sequence is 13 residues long.

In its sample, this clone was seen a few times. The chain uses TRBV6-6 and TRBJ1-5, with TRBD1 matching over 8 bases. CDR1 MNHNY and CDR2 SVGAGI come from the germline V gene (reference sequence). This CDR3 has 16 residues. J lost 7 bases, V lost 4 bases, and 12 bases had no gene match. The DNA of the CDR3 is TGTGCCAGCAGTTTCTTAATGGACAGGGTAGGGCAGCCCCAGCATTTT. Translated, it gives CASSFLMDRVGQPQHF.

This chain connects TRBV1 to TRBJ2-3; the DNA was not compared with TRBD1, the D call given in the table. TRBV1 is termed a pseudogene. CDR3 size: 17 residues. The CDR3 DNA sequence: TGCACCCTTCGGATTCAAGGGGCTAATCCTAGCACAGATACGCAGTATTTT. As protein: CTLRIQGANPSTDTQYF.

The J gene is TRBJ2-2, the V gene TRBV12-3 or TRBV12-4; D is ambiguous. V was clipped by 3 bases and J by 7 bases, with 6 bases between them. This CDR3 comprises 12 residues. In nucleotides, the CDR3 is TGTGCCAGCAGTTTTGGCAACGGGGAGCTGTTTTTT. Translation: CASSFGNGELFF.

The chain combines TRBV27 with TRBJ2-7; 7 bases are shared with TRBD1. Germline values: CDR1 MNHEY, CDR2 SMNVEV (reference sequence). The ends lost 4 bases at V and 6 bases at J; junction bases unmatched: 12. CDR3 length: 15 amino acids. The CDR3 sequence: CASSSGQRTSLEQYF. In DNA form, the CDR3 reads TGTGCCAGCAGTTCGGGACAGCGGACTTCTCTCGAGCAGTACTTC.

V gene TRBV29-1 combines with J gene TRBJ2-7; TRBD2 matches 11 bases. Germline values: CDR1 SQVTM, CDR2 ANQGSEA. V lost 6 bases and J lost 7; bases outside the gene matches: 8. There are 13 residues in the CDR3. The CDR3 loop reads CSVLLAGAGEQYF. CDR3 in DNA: TGCAGCGTCTTACTAGCGGGAGCGGGTGAGCAGTACTTC.

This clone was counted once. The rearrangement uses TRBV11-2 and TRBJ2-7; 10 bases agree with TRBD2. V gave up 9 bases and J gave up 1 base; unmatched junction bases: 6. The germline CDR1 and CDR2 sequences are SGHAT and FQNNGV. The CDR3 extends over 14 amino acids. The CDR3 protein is CASSASGSSYEQYF. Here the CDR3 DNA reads TGTGCCAGTTCCGCTAGCGGGAGTTCCTACGAGCAGTACTTC.

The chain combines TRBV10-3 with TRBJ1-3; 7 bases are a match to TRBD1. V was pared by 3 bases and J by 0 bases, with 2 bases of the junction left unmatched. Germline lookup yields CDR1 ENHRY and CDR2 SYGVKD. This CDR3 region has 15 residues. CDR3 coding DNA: TGTGCCATCAGTGAAGGGGGCCTCTCTGGAAACACCATATATTTT. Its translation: CAISEGGLSGNTIYF.

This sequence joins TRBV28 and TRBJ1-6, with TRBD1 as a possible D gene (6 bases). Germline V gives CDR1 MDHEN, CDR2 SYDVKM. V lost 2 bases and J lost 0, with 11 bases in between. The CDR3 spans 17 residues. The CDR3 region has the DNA TGTGCCAGCAGTTTACCCGGACAGAGCTCCTATAATTCACCCCTCCACTTT. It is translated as CASSLPGQSSYNSPLHF. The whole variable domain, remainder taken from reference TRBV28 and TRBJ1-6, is DVKVTQSSRYLVKRTGEKVFLECVQDMDHENMFWYRQDPGLGLRLIYFSYDVKMKEKGDIPEGYSVSREKKERFSLILESASTNQTSMYLCASSLPGQSSYNSPLHFGNGTRLTVT.

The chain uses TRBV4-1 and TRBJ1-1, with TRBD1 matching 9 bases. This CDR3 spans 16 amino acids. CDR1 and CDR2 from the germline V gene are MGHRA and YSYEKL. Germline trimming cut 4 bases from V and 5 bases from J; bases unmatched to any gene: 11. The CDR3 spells CASSPPAGTGSTEAFF. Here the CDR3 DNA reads TGCGCCAGCAGCCCCCCTGCCGGGACAGGGTCGACTGAAGCTTTCTTT.

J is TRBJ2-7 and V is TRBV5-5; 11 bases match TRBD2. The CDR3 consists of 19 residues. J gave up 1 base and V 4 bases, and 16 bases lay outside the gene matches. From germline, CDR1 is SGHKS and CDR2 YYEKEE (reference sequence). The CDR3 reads CASSPMVGTSGITSYEQYF. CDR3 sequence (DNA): TGTGCCAGCAGCCCTATGGTGGGGACTAGCGGTATAACTTCCTACGAGCAGTACTTC.

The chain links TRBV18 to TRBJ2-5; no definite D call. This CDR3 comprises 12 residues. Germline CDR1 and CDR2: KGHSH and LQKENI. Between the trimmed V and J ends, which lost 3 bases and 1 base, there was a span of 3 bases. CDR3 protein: CASSPSQETQYF. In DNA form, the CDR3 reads TGTGCCAGCTCACCCTCCCAAGAGACCCAGTACTTC.

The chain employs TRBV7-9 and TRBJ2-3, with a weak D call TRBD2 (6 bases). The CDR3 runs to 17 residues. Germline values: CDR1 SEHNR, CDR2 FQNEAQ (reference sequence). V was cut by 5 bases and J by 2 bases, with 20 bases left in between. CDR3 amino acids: CASSPRGGERATDTQYF. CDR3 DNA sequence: TGTGCCAGCAGCCCACGGGGCGGGGAGAGGGCCACAGATACGCAGTATTTT. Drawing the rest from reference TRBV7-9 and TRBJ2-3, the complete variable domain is DTGVSQNPRHKITKRGQNVTFRCDPISEHNRLYWYRQTLGQGPEFLTYFQNEAQLEKSRLLSDRFSAERPKGSFSTLEIQRTEQGDSAMYLCASSPRGGERATDTQYFGPGTRLTVL.

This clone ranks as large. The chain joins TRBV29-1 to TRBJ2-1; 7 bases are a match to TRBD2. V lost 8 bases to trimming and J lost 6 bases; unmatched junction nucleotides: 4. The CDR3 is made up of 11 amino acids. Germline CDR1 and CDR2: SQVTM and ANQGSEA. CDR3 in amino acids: CSLIAGNEQFF. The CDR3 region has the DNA TGCAGCTTGATAGCGGGCAATGAGCAGTTCTTC.

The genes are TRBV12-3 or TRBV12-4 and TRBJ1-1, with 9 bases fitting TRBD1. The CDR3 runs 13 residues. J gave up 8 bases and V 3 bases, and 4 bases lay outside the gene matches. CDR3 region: CASSLGTGREAFF. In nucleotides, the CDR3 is TGTGCCAGCAGTTTGGGGACAGGGAGAGAAGCTTTCTTT.

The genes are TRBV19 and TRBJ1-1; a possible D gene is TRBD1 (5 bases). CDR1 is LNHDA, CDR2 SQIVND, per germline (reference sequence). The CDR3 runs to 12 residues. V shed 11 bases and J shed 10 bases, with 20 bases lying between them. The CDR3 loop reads CAATGRGRGAFF. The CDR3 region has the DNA TGTGCCGCTACCGGGAGGGGACGAGGAGCTTTCTTT.